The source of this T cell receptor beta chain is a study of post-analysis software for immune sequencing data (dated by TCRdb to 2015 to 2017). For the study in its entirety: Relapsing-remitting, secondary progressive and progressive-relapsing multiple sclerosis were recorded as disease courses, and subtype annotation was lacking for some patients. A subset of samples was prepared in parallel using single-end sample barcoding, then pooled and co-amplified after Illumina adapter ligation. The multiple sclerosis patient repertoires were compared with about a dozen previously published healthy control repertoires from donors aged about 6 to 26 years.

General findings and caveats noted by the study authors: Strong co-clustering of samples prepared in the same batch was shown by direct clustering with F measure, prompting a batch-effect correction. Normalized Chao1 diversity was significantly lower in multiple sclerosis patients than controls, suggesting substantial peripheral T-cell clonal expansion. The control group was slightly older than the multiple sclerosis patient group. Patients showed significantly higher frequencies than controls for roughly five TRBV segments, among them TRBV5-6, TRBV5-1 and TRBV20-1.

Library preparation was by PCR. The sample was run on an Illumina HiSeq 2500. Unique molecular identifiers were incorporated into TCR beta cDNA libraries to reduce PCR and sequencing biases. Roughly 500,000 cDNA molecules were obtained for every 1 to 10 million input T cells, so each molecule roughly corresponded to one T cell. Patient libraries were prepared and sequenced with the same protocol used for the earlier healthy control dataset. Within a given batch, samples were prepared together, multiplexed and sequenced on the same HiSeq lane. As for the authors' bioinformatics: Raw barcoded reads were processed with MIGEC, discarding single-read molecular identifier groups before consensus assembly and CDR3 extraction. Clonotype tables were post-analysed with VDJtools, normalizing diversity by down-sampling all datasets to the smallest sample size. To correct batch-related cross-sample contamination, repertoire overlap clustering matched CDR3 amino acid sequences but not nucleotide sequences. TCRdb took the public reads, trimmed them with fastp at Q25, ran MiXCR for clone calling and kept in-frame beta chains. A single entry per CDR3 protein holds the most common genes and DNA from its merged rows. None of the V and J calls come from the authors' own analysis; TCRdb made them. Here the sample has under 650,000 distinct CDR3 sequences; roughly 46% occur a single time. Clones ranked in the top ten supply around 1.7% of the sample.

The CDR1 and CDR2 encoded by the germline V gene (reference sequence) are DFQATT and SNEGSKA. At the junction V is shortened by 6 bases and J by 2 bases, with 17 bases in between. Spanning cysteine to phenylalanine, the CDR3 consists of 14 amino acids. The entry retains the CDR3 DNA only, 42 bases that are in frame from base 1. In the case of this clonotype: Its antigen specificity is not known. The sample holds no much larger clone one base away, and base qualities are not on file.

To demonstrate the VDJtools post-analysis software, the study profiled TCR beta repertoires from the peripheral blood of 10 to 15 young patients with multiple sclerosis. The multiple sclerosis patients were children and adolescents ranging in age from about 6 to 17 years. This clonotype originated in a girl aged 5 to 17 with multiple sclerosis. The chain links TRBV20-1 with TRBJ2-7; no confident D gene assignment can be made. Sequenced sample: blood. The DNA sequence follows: TGCAGTGCCCGAGGTGGCACGAATCCCTACGAGCAGTACTTC. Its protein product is CSARGGTNPYEQYF.